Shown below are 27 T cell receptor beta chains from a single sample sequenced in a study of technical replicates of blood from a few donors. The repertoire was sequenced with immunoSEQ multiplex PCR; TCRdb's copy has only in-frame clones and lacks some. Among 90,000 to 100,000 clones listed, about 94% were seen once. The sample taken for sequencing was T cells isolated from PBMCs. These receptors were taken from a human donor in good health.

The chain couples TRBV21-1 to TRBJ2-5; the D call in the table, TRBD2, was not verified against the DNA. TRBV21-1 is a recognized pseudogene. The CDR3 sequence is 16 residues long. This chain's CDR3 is CASSKGSGTSQETQYF. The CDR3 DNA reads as TGTGCCAGCAGCAAAGGATCGGGGACTAGCCAAGAGACCCAGTACTTC.

The CDR3 is CASSITGTEDYEQYF. The CDR3 DNA reads TGTGCCAGCAGCATTACCGGGACAGAGGACTACGAGCAGTACTTC. The V call is TRBV7-9, the J call TRBJ2-7; 7 bases map to TRBD1. Trimming took 5 bases from V and 3 from J; bases not matched to a gene: 10. The CDR3 covers 15 residues. Germline loops: CDR1 SEHNR, CDR2 FQNEAQ (reference sequence).

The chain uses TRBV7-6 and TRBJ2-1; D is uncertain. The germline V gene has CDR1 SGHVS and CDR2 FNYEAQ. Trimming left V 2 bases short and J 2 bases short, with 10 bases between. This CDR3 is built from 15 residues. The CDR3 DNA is TGTGCCAGCAGCTTATACGCGGTCCCCTACAATGAGCAGTTCTTC. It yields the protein CASSLYAVPYNEQFF.

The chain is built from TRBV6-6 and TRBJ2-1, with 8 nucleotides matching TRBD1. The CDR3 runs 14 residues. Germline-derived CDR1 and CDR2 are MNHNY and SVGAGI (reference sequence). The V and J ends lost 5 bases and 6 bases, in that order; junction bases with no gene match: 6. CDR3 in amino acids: CASSAGTGFNEQFF. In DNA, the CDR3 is TGTGCCAGCAGTGCCGGGACAGGCTTCAATGAGCAGTTCTTC.

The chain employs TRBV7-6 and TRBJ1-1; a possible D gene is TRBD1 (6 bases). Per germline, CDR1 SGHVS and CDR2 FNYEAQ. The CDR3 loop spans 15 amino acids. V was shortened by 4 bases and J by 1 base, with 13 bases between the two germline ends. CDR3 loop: CASSSPGQKNTEAFF. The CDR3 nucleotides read TGTGCCAGCAGCTCGCCGGGACAAAAGAACACTGAAGCTTTCTTT.

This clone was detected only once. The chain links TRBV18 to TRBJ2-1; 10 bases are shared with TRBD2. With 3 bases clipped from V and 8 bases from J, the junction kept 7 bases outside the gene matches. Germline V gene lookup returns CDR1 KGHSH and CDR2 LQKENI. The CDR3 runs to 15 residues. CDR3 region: CASSPASGGAYEQFF. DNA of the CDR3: TGTGCCAGCTCACCGGCTAGCGGGGGAGCCTATGAGCAGTTCTTC. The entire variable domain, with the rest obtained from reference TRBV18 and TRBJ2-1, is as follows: NAGVMQNPRHLVRRRGQEARLRCSPMKGHSHVYWYRQLPEEGLKFMVYLQKENIIDESGMPKERFSAEFPKEGPSILRIQQVVRGDSAAYFCASSPASGGAYEQFFGPGTRLTVL.

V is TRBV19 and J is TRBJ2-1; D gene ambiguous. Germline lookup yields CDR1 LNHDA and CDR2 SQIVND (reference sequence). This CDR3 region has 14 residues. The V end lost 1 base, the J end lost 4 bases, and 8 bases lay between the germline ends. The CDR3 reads CASSIGLRYNEQFF. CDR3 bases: TGTGCCAGTAGTATAGGGTTGAGGTACAATGAGCAGTTCTTC.

CDR3 coding DNA: TGTGCCAGCAGCGCGAGAGGACAGCCTAATGAAAAACTGTTTTTT. The encoded protein is CASSARGQPNEKLFF. The chain joins TRBV9 to TRBJ1-4; weak D call: TRBD1 (6 bases). Germline V gene lookup returns CDR1 SGDLS and CDR2 YYNGEE. The germline V and J ends were trimmed by 3 bases and 3 bases, with 12 bases remaining between them. This CDR3 is built from 15 residues.

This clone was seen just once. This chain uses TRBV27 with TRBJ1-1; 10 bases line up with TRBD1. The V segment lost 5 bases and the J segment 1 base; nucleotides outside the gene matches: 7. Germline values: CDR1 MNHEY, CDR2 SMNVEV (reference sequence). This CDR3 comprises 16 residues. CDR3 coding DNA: TGTGCCAGCAGTGCCCGACAGGGGGCAGGGAACACTGAAGCTTTCTTT. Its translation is CASSARQGAGNTEAFF.

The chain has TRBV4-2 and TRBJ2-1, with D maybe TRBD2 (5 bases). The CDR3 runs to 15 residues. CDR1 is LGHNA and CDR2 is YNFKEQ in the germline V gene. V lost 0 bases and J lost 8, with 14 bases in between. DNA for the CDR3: TGTGCCAGCAGCCAAGATTCGGCGGGTAGTTATGAGCAGTTCTTC. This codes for CASSQDSAGSYEQFF.

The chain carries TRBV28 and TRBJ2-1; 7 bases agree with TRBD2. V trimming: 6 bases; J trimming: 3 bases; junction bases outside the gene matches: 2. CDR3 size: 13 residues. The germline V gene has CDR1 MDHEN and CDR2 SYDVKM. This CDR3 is CASRREIYNEQFF. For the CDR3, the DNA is TGTGCCAGCAGGCGGGAGATCTACAATGAGCAGTTCTTC. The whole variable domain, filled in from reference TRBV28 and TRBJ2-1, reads DVKVTQSSRYLVKRTGEKVFLECVQDMDHENMFWYRQDPGLGLRLIYFSYDVKMKEKGDIPEGYSVSREKKERFSLILESASTNQTSMYLCASRREIYNEQFFGPGTRLTVL.

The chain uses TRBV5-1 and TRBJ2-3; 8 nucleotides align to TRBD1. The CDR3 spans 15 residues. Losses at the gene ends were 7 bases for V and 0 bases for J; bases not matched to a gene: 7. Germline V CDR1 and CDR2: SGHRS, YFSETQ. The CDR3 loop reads CASQGQAASTDTQYF. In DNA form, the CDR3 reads TGCGCCAGCCAGGGACAGGCTGCCAGCACAGATACGCAGTATTTT. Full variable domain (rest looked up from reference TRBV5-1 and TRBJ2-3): KAGVTQTPRYLIKTRGQQVTLSCSPISGHRSVSWYQQTPGQGLQFLFEYFSETQRNKGNFPGRFSGRQFSNSRSEMNVSTLELGDSALYLCASQGQAASTDTQYFGPGTRLTVL.

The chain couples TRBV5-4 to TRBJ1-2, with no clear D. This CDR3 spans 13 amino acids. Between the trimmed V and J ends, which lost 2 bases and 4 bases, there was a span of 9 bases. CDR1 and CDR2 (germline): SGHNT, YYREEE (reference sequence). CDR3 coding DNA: TGTGCCAGCAGCTTTGTGGGAGCCTATGGCTACACCTTC. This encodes CASSFVGAYGYTF.

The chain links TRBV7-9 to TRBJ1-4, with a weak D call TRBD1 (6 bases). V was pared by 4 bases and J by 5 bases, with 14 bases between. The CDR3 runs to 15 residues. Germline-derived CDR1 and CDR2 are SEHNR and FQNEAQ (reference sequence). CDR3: CASSSTTGSNEKLFF. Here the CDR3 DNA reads TGTGCCAGCAGCTCAACGACAGGTTCAAATGAAAAACTGTTTTTT.

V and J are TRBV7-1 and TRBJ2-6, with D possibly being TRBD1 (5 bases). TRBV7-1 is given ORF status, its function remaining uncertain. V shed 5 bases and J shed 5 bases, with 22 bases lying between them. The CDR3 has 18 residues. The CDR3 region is CASSKERRGQSRANVLTF. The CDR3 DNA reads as TGTGCCAGCAGCAAAGAGAGACGAGGACAAAGTCGGGCCAACGTCCTGACTTTC.

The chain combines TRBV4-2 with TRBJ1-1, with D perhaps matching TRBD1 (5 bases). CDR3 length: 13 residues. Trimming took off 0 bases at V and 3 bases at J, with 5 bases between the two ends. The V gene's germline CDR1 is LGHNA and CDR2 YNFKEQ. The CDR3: CASSQDRDTEAFF. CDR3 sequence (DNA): TGTGCCAGCAGCCAAGACAGGGACACTGAAGCTTTCTTT.

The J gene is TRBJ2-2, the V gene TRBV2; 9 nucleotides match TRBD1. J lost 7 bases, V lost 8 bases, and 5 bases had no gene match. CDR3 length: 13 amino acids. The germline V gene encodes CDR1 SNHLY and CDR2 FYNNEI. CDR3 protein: CASRTGEVGELFF. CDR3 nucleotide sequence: TGTGCCAGCCGGACAGGGGAGGTCGGGGAGCTGTTTTTT.

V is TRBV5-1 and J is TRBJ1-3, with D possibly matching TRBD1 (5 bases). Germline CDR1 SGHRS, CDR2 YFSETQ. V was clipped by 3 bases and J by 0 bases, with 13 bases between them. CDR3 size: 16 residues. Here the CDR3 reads CASSSGGTSSGNTIYF. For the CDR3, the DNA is TGCGCCAGCAGCTCCGGGGGGACCTCCTCTGGAAACACCATATATTTT.

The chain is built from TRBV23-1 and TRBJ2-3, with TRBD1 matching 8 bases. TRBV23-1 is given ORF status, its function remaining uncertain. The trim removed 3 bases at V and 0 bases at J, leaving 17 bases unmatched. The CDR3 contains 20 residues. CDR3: CASSQPTGGGQGFSTDTQYF. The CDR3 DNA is TGCGCCAGCAGTCAGCCCACAGGGGGAGGTCAAGGTTTCAGCACAGATACGCAGTATTTT.

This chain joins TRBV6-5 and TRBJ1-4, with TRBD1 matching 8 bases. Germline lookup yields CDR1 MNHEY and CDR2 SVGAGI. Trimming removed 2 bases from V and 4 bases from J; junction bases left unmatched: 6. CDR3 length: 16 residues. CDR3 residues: CASSYGGTGINEKLFF. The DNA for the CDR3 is TGTGCCAGCAGTTACGGGGGGACAGGAATTAATGAAAAACTGTTTTTT.

CDR3 DNA: TGCGCCAGCAGTCATGAGGGCTTCTACACTGAAGCTTTCTTT. Translating gives CASSHEGFYTEAFF. This chain joins TRBV10-2 and TRBJ1-1; D is ambiguous. The CDR3 has 14 amino acids. V lost 5 bases to trimming and J lost 3 bases, with 13 bases between them. Germline CDR1 WSHSY, CDR2 SAAADI.

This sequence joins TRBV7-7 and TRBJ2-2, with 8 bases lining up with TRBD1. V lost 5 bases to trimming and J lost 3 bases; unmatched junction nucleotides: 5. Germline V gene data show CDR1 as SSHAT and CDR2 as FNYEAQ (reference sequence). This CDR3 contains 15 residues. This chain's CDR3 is CASSRDRSHTGELFF. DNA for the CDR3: TGTGCCAGCAGCCGGGACAGGTCACACACCGGGGAGCTGTTTTTT.

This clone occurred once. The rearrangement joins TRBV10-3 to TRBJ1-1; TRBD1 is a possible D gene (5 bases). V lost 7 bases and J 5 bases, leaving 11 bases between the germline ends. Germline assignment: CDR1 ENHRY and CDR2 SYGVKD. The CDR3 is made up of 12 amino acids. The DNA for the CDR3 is TGTGCCATCAACCAGGGAGGGACTGAAGCTTTCTTT. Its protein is CAINQGGTEAFF.

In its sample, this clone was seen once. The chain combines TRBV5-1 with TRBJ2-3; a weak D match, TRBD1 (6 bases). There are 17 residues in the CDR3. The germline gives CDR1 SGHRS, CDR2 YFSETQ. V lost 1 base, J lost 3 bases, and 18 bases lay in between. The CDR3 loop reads CASSLTMGAIRTDTQYF. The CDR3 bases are TGCGCCAGCAGCTTGACAATGGGGGCAATTCGGACAGATACGCAGTATTTT.

CDR3 DNA sequence: TGTGCCATCAGTGAAGGGGACAGGGGATCATCTAATGAAAAACTGTTTTTT. Translated, it gives CAISEGDRGSSNEKLFF. The gene calls are TRBV10-3 and TRBJ1-4; 10 nucleotides match TRBD1. This CDR3 is 17 amino acids long. Germline V lookup: CDR1 ENHRY, CDR2 SYGVKD. After removal of 3 bases from V and 3 bases from J, the junction contained 7 bases not matched to a gene.

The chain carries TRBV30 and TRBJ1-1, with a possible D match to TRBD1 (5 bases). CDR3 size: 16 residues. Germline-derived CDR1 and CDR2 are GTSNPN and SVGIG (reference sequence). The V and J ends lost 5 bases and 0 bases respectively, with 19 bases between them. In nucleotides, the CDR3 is TGTGCCTGGGGGCCTGTGACAGACCACTTGAACACTGAAGCTTTCTTT. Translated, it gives CAWGPVTDHLNTEAFF.

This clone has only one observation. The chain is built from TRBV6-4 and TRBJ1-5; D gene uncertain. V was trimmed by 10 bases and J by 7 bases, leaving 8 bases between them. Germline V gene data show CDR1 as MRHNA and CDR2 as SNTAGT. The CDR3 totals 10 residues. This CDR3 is CAIPQQPQHF. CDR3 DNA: TGTGCCATTCCCCAGCAGCCCCAGCATTTT.